Listed below are T cell receptor beta chains from one sample, sequenced in a study of molecular identifiers for immune sequencing clone quantification. Using its own MiXCR run on the PCR reads, TCRdb lists one record per CDR3 protein. The data hold under 800,000 distinct CDR3 sequences, with over 25% observed a single time. Sample: naive CD8+ T cells from blood, with Jurkat cell RNA spiked in. The receptors stem from a human donor in good health. Some libraries in this study had Jurkat cell RNA spiked in. CDR3s include the opening cysteine and the closing phenylalanine or tryptophan. D genes are given only for firm matches. Clone size is stated in some rows and not others, as once, few, many or a class when expanded.

- TRBJ2-3 TRBV19 TRBD2 CASSIGAGGRNADTQYF TGTGCCAGTAGTATCGGTGCGGGAGGGCGTAACGCAGATACGCAGTATTTT
many TRBJ2-3 TRBV13 - CASTQEGTDTQYF TGTGCCAGCACCCAGGAAGGGACAGATACGCAGTATTTT
- TRBJ2-7 TRBV30 - CAGLLGESDEQYF TGTGCCGGGTTATTGGGGGAGTCGGACGAGCAGTACTTC
few TRBJ2-1 TRBV20-1 TRBD2 CSARTSSGIYNEQFF TGCAGTGCTCGTACGTCTAGCGGAATCTACAATGAGCAGTTCTTC
many TRBJ2-3 TRBV4-3 - CASSQDSTDTQYF TGTGCCAGCAGCCAGGACTCCACAGATACGCAGTATTTT
many TRBJ2-7 TRBV20-1 - CSANQHETKLPGPRSYEQYF TGCAGTGCTAATCAGCACGAGACAAAACTACCGGGGCCCCGCTCCTACGAGCAGTACTTC
- TRBJ2-7 TRBV4-2 TRBD2 CASSQGTSGFYEQYF TGTGCCAGCAGCCAAGGGACTAGCGGGTTCTACGAGCAGTACTTC
few TRBJ1-4 TRBV11-2 - CASSPGQTNEKLFF TGTGCCAGCAGCCCCGGACAGACTAATGAAAAACTGTTTTTT
- TRBJ2-6 TRBV4-3 - CASSQDLSEYSGANVLTF TGCGCCAGCAGCCAAGATCTTAGTGAGTACTCTGGGGCCAACGTCCTGACTTTC
- TRBJ1-1 TRBV7-6 - CVSSRRGSTAAFF TGTGTCAGCAGCAGACGGGGATCCACTGCAGCTTTCTTT
- TRBJ1-5 TRBV2 - CASSERAGYSNQPQHF TGTGCCAGCAGTGAAAGGGCTGGGTATAGCAATCAGCCCCAGCATTTT
few TRBJ1-2 TRBV2 TRBD1 CASSAWTGENYGYTF TGTGCCAGCAGTGCGTGGACAGGGGAGAACTATGGCTACACCTTC
many TRBJ1-5 TRBV2 - CASSEGQFNQPQHF TGTGCCAGCAGTGAAGGTCAGTTTAATCAGCCCCAGCATTTT
few TRBJ2-3 TRBV7-6 - CASSLGRTQYF TGTGCCAGCAGCTTAGGACGTACGCAGTATTTT
many TRBJ1-6 TRBV7-9 - CASSLGYSPLHF TGTGCCAGCAGCTTGGGCTATTCACCCCTCCACTTT
- TRBJ2-3 TRBV20-1 - CSARDPVSTDTQYF TGCAGTGCTAGAGATCCAGTTAGCACAGATACGCAGTATTTT
many TRBJ2-3 TRBV5-1 - CASSLEAAADTQYF TGCGCCAGCAGCTTGGAGGCAGCGGCAGATACGCAGTATTTT
many TRBJ2-7 TRBV20-1 TRBD1 CSVGQGPYEQYF TGCAGTGTTGGACAGGGGCCCTACGAGCAGTACTTC
few TRBJ2-4 TRBV6-6 - CASNHADIQYF TGTGCCAGCAATCATGCGGACATTCAGTACTTC
many TRBJ2-3 TRBV6-1 - CASSQGTGTDTQYF TGTGCCAGCAGCCAGGGGACTGGCACAGATACGCAGTATTTT
few TRBJ2-1 TRBV27 - CASSPGVNEQFF TGTGCCAGCAGTCCGGGAGTTAATGAGCAGTTCTTC
many TRBJ2-3 TRBV7-2 TRBD2 CASSLMAGVSDTQYF TGTGCCAGCAGCTTAATGGCGGGAGTCTCAGATACGCAGTATTTT
few TRBJ2-7 TRBV2 TRBD2 CATERGVTYEQYF TGTGCCACCGAGCGGGGGGTTACCTACGAGCAGTACTTC
few TRBJ1-4 TRBV7-9 - CASSLTGANEKLFF TGTGCCAGCAGCCTCACCGGGGCAAATGAAAAACTGTTTTTT
- TRBJ1-2 TRBV6-5 TRBD1 CASSLGTGAMFVDGYTF TGTGCCAGCAGTTTGGGAACAGGGGCTATGTTCGTCGATGGCTACACCTTC
many TRBJ2-3 TRBV29-1 TRBD2 CSVISGRGSTDTQYF TGCAGCGTCATTAGCGGGAGGGGGTCCACAGATACGCAGTATTTT
- TRBJ2-3 TRBV9 - CASSKGFSTDTQYF TGTGCCAGCAGCAAGGGCTTTAGCACAGATACGCAGTATTTT
- TRBJ1-1 TRBV19 - CASSPQGLEAFF TGTGCCAGTAGTCCCCAGGGGCTTGAAGCTTTCTTT
many TRBJ1-4 TRBV4-3 TRBD1 CASGTGETNEKLFF TGCGCCAGCGGGACAGGGGAAACTAATGAAAAACTGTTTTTT
many TRBJ2-7 TRBV4-1 - CASSPAGGSYEQYF TGCGCCAGCAGCCCGGCAGGGGGGAGCTACGAGCAGTACTTC
many TRBJ2-3 TRBV20-1 - CSARQLGDTDTQYF TGCAGTGCTAGACAGCTGGGCGACACAGATACGCAGTATTTT
- TRBJ2-7 TRBV4-1 TRBD2 CASSLTSGISYEQYF TGCGCCAGCAGCCTCACTAGCGGGATCTCCTACGAGCAGTACTTC
many TRBJ1-5 TRBV30 - CAWRQSSNQPQHF TGTGCCTGGAGACAGAGTAGCAATCAGCCCCAGCATTTT
- TRBJ2-2 TRBV4-2 TRBD2 CASSRFGGLAGVMYTGELFF TGTGCCAGCAGCCGATTCGGTGGGCTAGCGGGAGTAATGTACACCGGGGAGCTGTTTTTT
- TRBJ2-7 TRBV5-1 TRBD2 CACSLTSGGPSYEQYF TGCGCCTGCAGCTTAACTAGCGGAGGGCCTTCCTACGAGCAGTACTTC
few TRBJ2-1 TRBV7-9 TRBD2 CASSLGGLAGAYFLEQFF TGTGCCAGCAGCTTAGGGGGCCTAGCGGGGGCCTACTTCTTGGAGCAGTTCTTC
few TRBJ1-1 TRBV11-2 - CASSLLGGETEAFF TGTGCCAGCAGCTTATTGGGTGGGGAAACTGAAGCTTTCTTT
few TRBJ1-5 TRBV30 - CAWGTDSNQPQHF TGTGCCTGGGGGACTGATAGCAATCAGCCCCAGCATTTT
- TRBJ2-1 TRBV19 TRBD2 CASSVSGVDEQFF TGTGCCAGTAGTGTTAGCGGGGTCGATGAGCAGTTCTTC
few TRBJ1-2 TRBV7-8 - CASSSEQNYGYTF TGTGCCAGCAGCTCAGAACAAAACTATGGCTACACCTTC
- TRBJ2-7 TRBV6-2/TRBV6-3 - CASRFPRGGQYF TGTGCCAGCAGATTCCCCAGGGGCGGGCAGTACTTC
few TRBJ2-7 TRBV18 TRBD1 CASSPGTGGIRYEQYF TGTGCCAGCTCACCTGGGACAGGGGGCATCAGGTACGAGCAGTACTTC
many TRBJ2-4 TRBV7-2 - CASSFFAGAGDIQYF TGTGCCAGCAGCTTCTTTGCGGGGGCCGGGGACATTCAGTACTTC
- TRBJ1-5 TRBV7-8 - CASSLHRVSNQPQHF TGTGCCAGCAGCTTGCACAGGGTTAGTAATCAGCCCCAGCATTTT
many TRBJ2-1 TRBV9 - CASSVAGSLLDNEQFF TGTGCCAGCAGCGTAGCGGGTTCCCTGCTCGACAATGAGCAGTTCTTC
- TRBJ1-1 TRBV19 - CASSPGVGLNAEAFF TGTGCCAGTAGTCCCGGGGTGGGATTGAACGCTGAAGCTTTCTTT
many TRBJ2-7 TRBV4-1 - CASSHSHIRGGDYEQYF TGCGCCAGCAGCCATTCCCATATCAGGGGGGGGGACTACGAGCAGTACTTC
few TRBJ2-1 TRBV29-1 - CSVELGSIQGTPYNEQFF TGCAGCGTTGAACTTGGATCAATACAGGGGACTCCCTACAATGAGCAGTTCTTC
many TRBJ2-2 TRBV14 TRBD2 CASSRGDYNTGELFF TGTGCCAGCAGCCGCGGGGACTATAACACCGGGGAGCTGTTTTTT
- TRBJ2-7 TRBV21-1 - CASSKGEGAGTISYEQYF TGTGCCAGCAGCAAAGGGGAGGGGGCGGGGACCATCTCCTACGAGCAGTACTTC
few TRBJ2-1 TRBV11-3 TRBD2 CASSATGTSGGLSYNEQFF TGTGCCAGCAGCGCAACCGGGACTAGCGGGGGGCTCTCCTACAATGAGCAGTTCTTC
few TRBJ1-1 TRBV7-9 - CASSGAGSAGTEAFF TGTGCCAGCAGCGGCGCTGGGTCAGCCGGCACTGAAGCTTTCTTT
- TRBJ1-4 TRBV4-3 - CASSQDSRTSGNGKLFF TGCGCCAGCAGCCAAGATTCGAGGACATCCGGAAATGGAAAACTGTTTTTT
many TRBJ1-1 TRBV7-9 TRBD1 CASSKGTGGRTEAFF TGTGCCAGCAGCAAAGGGACAGGGGGCAGAACTGAAGCTTTCTTT
many TRBJ2-3 TRBV4-3 - CASSQEVASTDTQYF TGCGCCAGCAGCCAAGAAGTGGCTAGCACAGATACGCAGTATTTT